This TCR beta chain emerged from a study of T cells in localized non-small cell lung cancer. The study, taken as a whole, reports: There was higher T cell clonality in uninvolved adjacent lung than in tumor, and it was highest there. A median of around 57 clones ranked among the top 100 in tumor appeared in adjacent lung. Heterogeneity cannot be ruled out, as sequencing used one tumor region only.

The CDR3 totals 13 residues. Germline CDR1 reads MNHNY; CDR2 reads SVGAGI (reference sequence). Trimming removed 4 bases at V and 7 bases at J, with 13 bases between. Comment on this clone: Its antigen is as yet unknown.

Assay used: immunoSEQ multiplex PCR; TCRdb lists only in-frame clones, some missing. Here the sample spans about 33,000 clones, just under 80% being singletons. This clonotype was obtained from a male donor aged 60 or older with stage III squamous cell lung carcinoma. The chain employs TRBV6-6 and TRBJ1-1, with D possibly being TRBD1 (5 bases). Sample: peripheral blood, taken before any cancer treatment. The CDR3, as DNA: TGTGCCAGCAGTTTACCCTCGACAGATGAAGCTTTCTTT. It specifies CASSLPSTDEAFF.